The clone carrying this T cell receptor (beta chain) showed up many times. The entry originates in a study of CD8 T cells in ankylosing spondylitis. Each TCR beta library was made by quantitative 5'-RACE that incorporated molecular barcodes. TCRdb fed the 5' RACE reads into MiXCR, producing one record per CDR3 protein. This repertoire shows some 350,000 distinct CDR3 sequences, about 15% found once; its top ten account for 1.1%. The germline gives CDR1 KGHSH, CDR2 LQKENI. The CDR3 runs to 15 residues. With 2 bases removed from V and 1 base from J, the gap between germline ends came to 8 bases. This receptor was obtained from a male donor with ankylosing spondylitis or in good health (not recorded which). This chain connects TRBV18 to TRBJ2-2; D gene unclear. The sample consisted of blood, either unsorted or a sorted T cell fraction (not recorded which). CDR3: CASSPSAVNTGELFF. Here the CDR3 DNA reads TGTGCCAGCTCACCATCGGCGGTGAACACCGGGGAGCTGTTTTTT.